The rows below give T cell receptor beta chains drawn from one sample of a study of blood T cell repertoires in COVID-19. The assay was immunoSEQ multiplex PCR, and TCRdb's table has in-frame clones only and misses some. The sample holds 130,000 to 150,000 clones, roughly 80% seen once. The sequencing input was peripheral blood. All receptors come from a woman aged 40-49 years with active or convalescent COVID-19. Both conserved end residues are part of each CDR3. D genes are given only for firm matches. Clone sizes are given selectively: once, few, many, or a class where the clone is expanded.

len,j_gene,abundance,v_gene,d_gene,CDR3aa,CDR3nt
19,TRBJ2-6,.,TRBV7-9,TRBD1,CASSLAGTGYLSGANVLTF,TGTGCCAGCAGCCTCGCCGGGACAGGGTATTTATCCGGGGCCAACGTCCTGACTTTC
16,TRBJ1-2,.,TRBV2,.,CASHAHSTWLTGGYTF,TGTGCCAGCCACGCCCACTCCACATGGCTCACGGGTGGCTACACCTTC
17,TRBJ2-6,.,TRBV19,TRBD1,CASSVGTVGAGANVLTF,TGTGCCAGTAGTGTTGGGACAGTGGGTGCTGGGGCCAACGTCCTGACTTTC
12,TRBJ2-3,.,TRBV6-5,.,CAIRYGTDTQYF,TGTGCCATCCGGTACGGCACAGATACGCAGTATTTT
18,TRBJ2-1,.,TRBV19,TRBD2,CASSSELAGGRFYNEQFF,TGTGCCAGTAGTTCCGAACTAGCGGGGGGGCGTTTCTACAATGAGCAGTTCTTC
18,TRBJ2-1,.,TRBV5-1,TRBD2,CASSRGTSGRPGGNEQFF,TGCGCCAGCAGTCGGGGGACTAGCGGGAGACCGGGCGGCAATGAGCAGTTCTTC
15,TRBJ1-1,.,TRBV18,TRBD1,CASSPNRGRNTEAFF,TGTGCCAGCTCACCAAACAGGGGGCGAAACACTGAAGCTTTCTTT
14,TRBJ2-3,.,TRBV5-6,TRBD1,CASSFRGRGDTQYF,TGTGCCAGCAGCTTCAGGGGGCGTGGAGATACGCAGTATTTT
19,TRBJ2-7,.,TRBV4-1,.,CASSQGSSVTRGHSYEQYF,TGCGCCAGCAGCCAAGGCTCCAGCGTGACGCGGGGCCACTCCTACGAGCAGTACTTC
15,TRBJ1-2,.,TRBV10-2,.,CASSEFGGINYGYTF,TGCGCCAGCAGTGAGTTTGGGGGGATTAACTATGGCTACACCTTC
19,TRBJ1-2,few,TRBV23-1,TRBD1,CASSQLIPRDRGFFYGYTF,TGCGCCAGCAGTCAACTTATCCCTAGGGACAGGGGGTTCTTCTATGGCTACACCTTC
15,TRBJ2-5,.,TRBV5-6,TRBD2,CASSLLLAGQETQYF,TGTGCCAGCAGCTTGTTGCTAGCGGGGCAAGAGACCCAGTACTTC
16,TRBJ1-1,.,TRBV5-1,TRBD1,CASSPPDRGMNTEAFF,TGCGCCAGCAGCCCACCCGACAGGGGTATGAACACTGAAGCTTTCTTT
13,TRBJ2-1,.,TRBV5-4,.,CASSLDVDSLQFF,TGTGCCAGCAGCCTTGACGTGGACTCACTGCAGTTCTTC
12,TRBJ2-4,.,TRBV6-6,.,CAAGRAKNIQYF,TGTGCCGCGGGGAGGGCCAAAAACATTCAGTACTTC
15,TRBJ1-6,once,TRBV2,.,CASMTESSYNSPLHF,TGTGCCAGCATGACAGAAAGCTCCTATAATTCACCCCTCCACTTT
13,TRBJ2-1,.,TRBV29-1,.,CSVVRRGYNEQFF,TGCAGCGTTGTCAGGAGGGGATACAATGAGCAGTTCTTC
18,TRBJ1-6,.,TRBV27,.,CASSLSIDSTSYNSPLHF,TGTGCCAGCAGTTTATCGATCGACAGTACCTCCTATAATTCACCCCTCCACTTT
13,TRBJ1-3,.,TRBV7-9,.,CASSPRRRNTIYF,TGTGCCAGCAGCCCCCGGAGGAGGAACACCATATATTTT
13,TRBJ2-3,.,TRBV12-3/TRBV12-4,TRBD2,CASSLARTSGNEF,TGTGCCAGCAGTTTAGCGCGGACTAGCGGGAACGAGTTT